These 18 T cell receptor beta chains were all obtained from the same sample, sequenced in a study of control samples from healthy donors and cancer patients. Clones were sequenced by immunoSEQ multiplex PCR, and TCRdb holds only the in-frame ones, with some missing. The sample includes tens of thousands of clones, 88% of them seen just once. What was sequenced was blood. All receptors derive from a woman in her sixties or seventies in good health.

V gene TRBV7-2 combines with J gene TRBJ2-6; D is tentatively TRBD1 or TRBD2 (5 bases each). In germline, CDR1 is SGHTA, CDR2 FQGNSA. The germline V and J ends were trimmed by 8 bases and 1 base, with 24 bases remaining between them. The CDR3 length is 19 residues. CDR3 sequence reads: CASAPSSGRTISGANVLTF. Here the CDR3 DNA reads TGTGCCAGCGCACCATCCTCGGGGCGTACAATTTCTGGGGCCAACGTCCTGACTTTC.

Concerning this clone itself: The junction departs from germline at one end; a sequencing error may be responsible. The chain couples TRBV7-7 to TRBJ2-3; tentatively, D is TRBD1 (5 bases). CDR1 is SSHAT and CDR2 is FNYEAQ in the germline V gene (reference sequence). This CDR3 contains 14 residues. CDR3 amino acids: CASSLAGATDTQYF. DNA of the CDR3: TGTGCTAGCAGCTTAGCTGGGGCCACAGATACGCAGTATTTT.

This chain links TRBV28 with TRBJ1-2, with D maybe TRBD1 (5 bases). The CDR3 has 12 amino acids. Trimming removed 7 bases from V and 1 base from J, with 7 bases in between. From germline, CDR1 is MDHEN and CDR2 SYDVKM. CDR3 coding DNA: TGTGCCAGCATTGACAGTAACTATGGCTACACCTTC. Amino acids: CASIDSNYGYTF.

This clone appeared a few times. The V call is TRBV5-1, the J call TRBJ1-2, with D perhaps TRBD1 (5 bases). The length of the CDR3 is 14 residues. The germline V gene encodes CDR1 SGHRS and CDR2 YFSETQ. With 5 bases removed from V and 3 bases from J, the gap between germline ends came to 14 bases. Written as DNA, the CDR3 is TGCGCCAGCAGTCTTGGGCTGACAGACTATGGCTACACCTTC. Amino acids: CASSLGLTDYGYTF.

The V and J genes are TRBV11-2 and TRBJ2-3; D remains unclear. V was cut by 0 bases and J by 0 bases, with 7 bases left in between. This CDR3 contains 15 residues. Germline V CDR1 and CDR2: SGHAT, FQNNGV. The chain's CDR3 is CASSLDSASTDTQYF. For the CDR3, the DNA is TGTGCCAGCAGCTTAGACTCAGCGAGCACAGATACGCAGTATTTT.

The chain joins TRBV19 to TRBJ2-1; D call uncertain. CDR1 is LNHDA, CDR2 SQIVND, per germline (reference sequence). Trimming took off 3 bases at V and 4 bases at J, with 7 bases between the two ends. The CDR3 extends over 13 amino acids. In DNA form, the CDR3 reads TGTGCCAGTAGTATGAAAAGGTACAATGAGCAGTTCTTC. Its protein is CASSMKRYNEQFF. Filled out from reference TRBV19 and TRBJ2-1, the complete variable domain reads DGGITQSPKYLFRKEGQNVTLSCEQNLNHDAMYWYRQDPGQGLRLIYYSQIVNDFQKGDIAEGYSVSREKKESFPLTVTSAQKNPTAFYLCASSMKRYNEQFFGPGTRLTVL.

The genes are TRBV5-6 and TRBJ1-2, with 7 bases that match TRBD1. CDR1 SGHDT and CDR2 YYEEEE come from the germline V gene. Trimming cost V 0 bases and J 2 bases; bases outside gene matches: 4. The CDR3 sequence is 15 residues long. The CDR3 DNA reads TGTGCCAGCAGCTTGGAGGGGGCCTGGAACTATGGCTACACCTTC. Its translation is CASSLEGAWNYGYTF.

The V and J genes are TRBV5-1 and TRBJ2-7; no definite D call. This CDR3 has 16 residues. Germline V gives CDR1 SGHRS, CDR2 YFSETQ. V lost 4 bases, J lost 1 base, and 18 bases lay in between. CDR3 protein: CASSQTGQTRSYEQYF. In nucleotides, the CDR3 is TGCGCCAGCAGCCAAACGGGCCAGACCCGTTCCTACGAGCAGTACTTC. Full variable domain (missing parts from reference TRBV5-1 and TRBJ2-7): KAGVTQTPRYLIKTRGQQVTLSCSPISGHRSVSWYQQTPGQGLQFLFEYFSETQRNKGNFPGRFSGRQFSNSRSEMNVSTLELGDSALYLCASSQTGQTRSYEQYFGPGTRLTVT.

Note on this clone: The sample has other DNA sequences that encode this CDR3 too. Here the CDR3 DNA reads TGCGCCAGCAGCTTCGGACAGGATAATGAAAAACTGTTTTTT. Translated, it gives CASSFGQDNEKLFF. This chain links TRBV5-1 with TRBJ1-4; 7 bases match TRBD1. With 2 bases clipped from V and 4 bases from J, the junction kept 2 bases outside the gene matches. Per germline, CDR1 SGHRS and CDR2 YFSETQ. The CDR3 runs 14 residues.

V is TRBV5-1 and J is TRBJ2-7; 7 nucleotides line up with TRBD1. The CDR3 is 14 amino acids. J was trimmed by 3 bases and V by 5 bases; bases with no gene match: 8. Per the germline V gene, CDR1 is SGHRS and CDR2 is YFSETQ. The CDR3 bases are TGCGCCAGCAGAACCGGGACAGTCAACTACGAGCAGTACTTC. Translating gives CASRTGTVNYEQYF.

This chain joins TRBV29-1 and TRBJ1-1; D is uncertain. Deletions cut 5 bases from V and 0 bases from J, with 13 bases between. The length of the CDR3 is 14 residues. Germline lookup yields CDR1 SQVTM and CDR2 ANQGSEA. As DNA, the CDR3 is TGCAGCGTTCAGGATGTACTCATGAACACTGAAGCTTTCTTT. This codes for CSVQDVLMNTEAFF. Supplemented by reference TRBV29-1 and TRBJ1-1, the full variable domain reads SAVISQKPSRDICQRGTSLTIQCQVDSQVTMMFWYRQQPGQSLTLIATANQGSEATYESGFVIDKFPISRPNLTFSTLTVSNMSPEDSSIYLCSVQDVLMNTEAFFGQGTRLTVV.

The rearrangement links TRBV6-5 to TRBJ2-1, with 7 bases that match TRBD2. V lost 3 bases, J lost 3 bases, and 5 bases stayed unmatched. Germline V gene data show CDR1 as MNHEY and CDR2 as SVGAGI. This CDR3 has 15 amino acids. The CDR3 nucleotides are TGTGCCAGCAGTTATGTAGCGGGCCGCTACAATGAGCAGTTCTTC. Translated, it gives CASSYVAGRYNEQFF.

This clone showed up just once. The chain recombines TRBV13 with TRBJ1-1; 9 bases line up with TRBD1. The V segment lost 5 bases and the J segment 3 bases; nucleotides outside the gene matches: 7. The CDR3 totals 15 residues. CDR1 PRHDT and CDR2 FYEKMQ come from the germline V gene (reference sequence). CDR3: CASSAGTGWDTEAFF. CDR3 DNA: TGTGCCAGCAGCGCCGGGACAGGGTGGGACACTGAAGCTTTCTTT.

The DNA for the CDR3 is TGTGCCAGCAGGCGGGAAACCTCTGGAAACACCATATATTTT. This encodes CASRRETSGNTIYF. The rearrangement joins TRBV2 to TRBJ1-3; D is unresolved. CDR1 and CDR2 from the germline V gene are SNHLY and FYNNEI. The V gene lost 6 bases and the J gene lost 0 bases, with 9 bases spanning the gap. The CDR3 has 14 residues.

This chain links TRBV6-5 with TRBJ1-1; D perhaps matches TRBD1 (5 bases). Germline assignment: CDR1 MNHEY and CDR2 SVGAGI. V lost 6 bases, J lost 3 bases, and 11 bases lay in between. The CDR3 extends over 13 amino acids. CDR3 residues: CASSSPGDTEAFF. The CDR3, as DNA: TGTGCCAGCAGCTCACCGGGGGACACTGAAGCTTTCTTT.

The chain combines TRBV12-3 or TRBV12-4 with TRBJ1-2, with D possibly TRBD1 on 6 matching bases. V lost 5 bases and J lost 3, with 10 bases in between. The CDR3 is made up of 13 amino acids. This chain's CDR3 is CASSNRVDYGYTF. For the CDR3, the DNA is TGTGCCAGCAGTAACAGGGTCGACTATGGCTACACCTTC.

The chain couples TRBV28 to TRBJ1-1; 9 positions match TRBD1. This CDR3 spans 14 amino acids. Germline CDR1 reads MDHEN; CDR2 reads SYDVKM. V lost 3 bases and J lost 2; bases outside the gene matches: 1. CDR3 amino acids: CASSLTGGNTEAFF. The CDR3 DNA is TGTGCCAGCAGTTTGACAGGGGGAAACACTGAAGCTTTCTTT.

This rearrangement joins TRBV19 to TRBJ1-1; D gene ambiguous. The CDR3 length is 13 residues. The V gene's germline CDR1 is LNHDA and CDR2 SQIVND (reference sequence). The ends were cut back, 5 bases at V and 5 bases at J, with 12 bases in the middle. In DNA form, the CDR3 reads TGTGCCAGTAGTCCTGGACCCTCAACTGAAGCTTTCTTT. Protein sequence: CASSPGPSTEAFF.